The clone carrying this T cell receptor (beta chain) has a single count. Its antigen is currently unknown. This CDR3 comprises 14 residues. The V gene lost 5 bases and the J gene lost 6 bases, with 15 bases spanning the gap. CDR1 is SGHDT and CDR2 is YYEEEE in the germline V gene. This specimen comes from a study of OX40 agonist ivuxolimab in advanced cancers. Study context: The patients received ivuxolimab by intravenous route every 2 weeks at 0.01 to 10 mg/kg. Mean age about 60 years, range about 20 to 90; roughly 82% male. Prior checkpoint blockade (anti-PD-1, anti-PD-L1 or anti-CTLA-4) was permitted; about 40% had it.

Assay: immunoSEQ multiplex PCR; the TCRdb copy retains only in-frame clones and omits some. Among 50,000 or so clones listed, approximately 86% were seen once. Study-level points and caveats: Among the lowest peripheral clonal expansion occurred in 0.1-3.0 mg/kg partial responders.

Sequenced material: CD4+ or CD8+ T cells sorted from blood, taken in a trial of the OX40 agonist ivuxolimab. This chain uses TRBV5-6 with TRBJ2-1, with D perhaps matching TRBD1 (6 bases). The receptor's source is an adult with an advanced solid tumor such as melanoma, head and neck, liver or kidney cancer. The CDR3 here is CASSQGRTGNEQFF. DNA for the CDR3: TGTGCCAGCAGTCAGGGGCGTACGGGCAATGAGCAGTTCTTC.